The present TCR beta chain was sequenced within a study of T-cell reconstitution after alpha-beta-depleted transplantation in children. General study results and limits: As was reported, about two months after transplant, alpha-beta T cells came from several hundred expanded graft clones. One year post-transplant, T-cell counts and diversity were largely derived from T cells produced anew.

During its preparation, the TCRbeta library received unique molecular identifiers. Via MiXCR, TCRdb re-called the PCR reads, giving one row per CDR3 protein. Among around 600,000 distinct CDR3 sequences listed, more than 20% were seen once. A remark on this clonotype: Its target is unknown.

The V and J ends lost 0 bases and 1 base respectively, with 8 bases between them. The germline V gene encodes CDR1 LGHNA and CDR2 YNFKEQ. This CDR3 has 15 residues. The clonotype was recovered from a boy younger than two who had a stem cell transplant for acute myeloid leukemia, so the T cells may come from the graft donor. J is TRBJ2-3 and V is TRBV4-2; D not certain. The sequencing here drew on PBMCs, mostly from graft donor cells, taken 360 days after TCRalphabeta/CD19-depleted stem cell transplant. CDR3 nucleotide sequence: TGTGCCAGCAGCCAAGAGCGGAGACGCACAGATACGCAGTATTTT. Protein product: CASSQERRRTDTQYF.